The following is a TCR beta chain sequence with its context. The antigen remains unidentified. This entry comes from a study of cytomegalovirus exposure and HLA in healthy donors. Whole-study findings and limits: Most likely, a cluster of highly shared sequence variants arose as a sequencing artifact.

A multiplex PCR was run with 60 Vbeta primers and 13 Jbeta primers. Sequencing was performed with immunoSEQ multiplex PCR; in TCRdb, only in-frame clones are kept and a portion is missing. The sample shows about 82,000 clones, just over 70% of them seen only once. Germline V gives CDR1 SGHRS, CDR2 YFSETQ. This CDR3 has 14 amino acids. V lost 1 base, J lost 5 bases, and 12 bases lay in between. The receptor comes from a man aged 55 to 70 in good health and CMV-seronegative. Sequenced sample: PBMCs. V usage is TRBV5-1 and J usage is TRBJ2-5; TRBD1 might be the D (6 bases). CDR3 in DNA: TGCGCCAGCAGCTTGTCCCCCAGGGGTGAGACCCAGTACTTC. Encoded protein: CASSLSPRGETQYF.